The 29 T cell receptor beta chains listed next were all sequenced from one sample in a study of blood T cell repertoires in COVID-19. Using immunoSEQ multiplex PCR, the repertoire was profiled, and TCRdb retains in-frame clones only, with some absent. The sample has some 200,000 clones, approximately 90% seen once. The sequenced sample consisted of peripheral blood. These receptors were obtained from a woman aged 70-85 years with COVID-19, enrolled during active disease.

This sequence joins TRBV6-5 and TRBJ1-4; D is unresolved. The V end was cut by 8 bases, the J end by 0 bases, with 10 bases between. Germline V gene lookup returns CDR1 MNHEY and CDR2 SVGAGI. This CDR3 is 14 amino acids long. CDR3 in amino acids: CASALFATNEKLFF. In nucleotides, the CDR3 is TGTGCCAGCGCCCTATTTGCAACTAATGAAAAACTGTTTTTT.

The chain combines TRBV27 with TRBJ2-5; 8 bases map to TRBD1. V shed 5 bases and J 7 bases; nucleotides not matched to a gene: 6. The CDR3 length is 13 residues. The V gene's germline CDR1 is MNHEY and CDR2 SMNVEV (reference sequence). CDR3 coding DNA: TGTGCCAGCAGTAGGACAGGGCGCGGGACCCAGTACTTC. Its translation is CASSRTGRGTQYF.

The genes are TRBV5-1 and TRBJ1-2; 9 positions agree with TRBD1. V lost 0 bases, J lost 5 bases, and 11 bases stayed unmatched. Looked up from germline, CDR1 is SGHRS and CDR2 is YFSETQ. The CDR3 length is 17 residues. The CDR3 coding sequence is TGCGCCAGCAGCTTGGAGGGACAGGGCCGTCCCTTTTATGGCTACACCTTC. Protein product: CASSLEGQGRPFYGYTF.

The rearrangement uses TRBV4-2 and TRBJ2-1, with TRBD1 as a possible D gene (6 bases). This CDR3 is built from 15 residues. V was shortened by 4 bases and J by 5 bases, with 15 bases between the two germline ends. CDR1 and CDR2 (germline): LGHNA, YNFKEQ. The CDR3 here is CASSRQRTEHNEQFF. CDR3 in DNA: TGTGCCAGCAGCCGCCAAAGGACAGAACACAATGAGCAGTTCTTC.

This clone showed up just a few times. This rearrangement joins TRBV19 to TRBJ1-6; 7 bases map to TRBD1. CDR3 length equals 14 residues. Germline lookup yields CDR1 LNHDA and CDR2 SQIVND (reference sequence). V lost 4 bases to trimming and J lost 10 bases; unmatched junction nucleotides: 7. CDR3 region: CASSRDSRYSPLHF. In DNA form, the CDR3 reads TGTGCCAGTAGTAGGGACAGCCGCTACTCACCCCTCCACTTT.

The table lists this clone with a count of one. One end of the junction does not line up with germline, which may come from a read error. The rearrangement uses TRBV28 and TRBJ2-1; 9 positions agree with TRBD2. Germline CDR1 MDHEN, CDR2 SYDVKM. The CDR3 consists of 14 residues. Here the CDR3 DNA reads TGTGCCAGCAAAACCGGGACTAGCTACCATGAGCAGTTCTTC. Translating it yields CASKTGTSYHEQFF.

V and J are TRBV7-3 and TRBJ1-1; TRBD1 is a possible D gene (6 bases). The CDR3 runs 16 residues. The ends were cut back, 2 bases at V and 0 bases at J, with 13 bases in the middle. CDR1 is SGHTA, CDR2 FQGTGA, per germline. The CDR3 sequence: CASSLVGGGMNTEAFF. CDR3 bases: TGTGCCAGCAGCTTAGTAGGGGGTGGGATGAACACTGAAGCTTTCTTT.

The J gene is TRBJ1-2, the V gene TRBV3-1 (or the pseudogene TRBV3-2); the D gene is possibly TRBD1 (5 bases). The CDR3 sequence is 14 residues long. With 4 bases removed from V and 7 bases from J, the gap between germline ends came to 16 bases. CDR1 and CDR2 (germline): LGHDT, YNNKEL (reference sequence). The CDR3 coding sequence is TGTGCCAGCAGCCGTCGGTCCAGCGGGGGTGGCTACACCTTC. This encodes CASSRRSSGGGYTF.

This clone was detected only once. V gene TRBV28 combines with J gene TRBJ1-2; D unclear. Germline V gene sequence: CDR1 MDHEN, CDR2 SYDVKM. The CDR3 loop spans 13 amino acids. Trimming took off 8 bases at V and 8 bases at J, with 18 bases between the two ends. The DNA for the CDR3 is TGTGCCAGCGGAGCCCCCCAGATATGGGGCTACACCTTC. This translates into CASGAPQIWGYTF.

The chain employs TRBV4-2 and TRBJ2-7, with 9 bases matching TRBD2. V lost 3 bases, J lost 2 bases, and 2 bases stayed unmatched. Looked up from germline, CDR1 is LGHNA and CDR2 is YNFKEQ. The CDR3 is 14 residues long. The CDR3 region is CASSQVAGAYEQYF. The CDR3 nucleotides read TGTGCCAGCAGCCAGGTAGCGGGAGCCTACGAGCAGTACTTC.

This clone was observed a single time. The CDR3 here is CASNSGTANTEAFF. The CDR3 nucleotides are TGTGCCAGTAACTCCGGGACAGCAAATACTGAAGCTTTCTTT. The chain couples TRBV19 to TRBJ1-1; 7 bases line up with TRBD1. CDR1 is LNHDA, CDR2 SQIVND, per germline (reference sequence). This CDR3 contains 14 residues. V trimming: 7 bases; J trimming: 5 bases; junction bases outside the gene matches: 10.

The V and J genes are TRBV7-2 and TRBJ2-5; D possibly corresponds to TRBD1 (6 bases). Trimming pared 2 bases from V and 5 bases from J, leaving 15 bases between. Germline CDR1 SGHTA, CDR2 FQGNSA. The CDR3 consists of 15 residues. In DNA form, the CDR3 reads TGTGCCAGCAGCTTACAACAGGGTGTTACTGAGACCCAGTACTTC. Its protein is CASSLQQGVTETQYF.

The chain recombines TRBV5-1 with TRBJ2-2; D perhaps matches TRBD1 (6 bases). V lost 1 base to trimming and J lost 3 bases, with 10 bases between them. The germline V gene encodes CDR1 SGHRS and CDR2 YFSETQ. The CDR3 sequence is 15 residues long. The CDR3 DNA sequence: TGCGCCAGCAGCTTGACAGGGCCGGACACCGGGGAGCTGTTTTTT. This codes for CASSLTGPDTGELFF.

The chain employs TRBV19 and TRBJ2-5; D is possibly TRBD1 (5 bases). Germline values: CDR1 LNHDA, CDR2 SQIVND (reference sequence). The V and J ends lost 5 bases and 2 bases respectively, with 18 bases between them. The CDR3 is 16 residues long. CDR3 region: CASSEGVIAPQETQYF. In DNA form, the CDR3 reads TGTGCCAGTAGTGAAGGGGTTATCGCCCCGCAAGAGACCCAGTACTTC.

CDR3 in DNA: TGTGCCAGCAGCTCTACTGGGGGGGTTTTACCCCTCCACTTT. Its protein is CASSSTGGVLPLHF. V and J are TRBV3-1 (or the pseudogene TRBV3-2) and TRBJ1-6; maybe TRBD1 (5 bases). The CDR3 is 14 amino acids. Germline CDR1 LGHDT, CDR2 YNNKEL (reference sequence). Trimming cost V 5 bases and J 12 bases, with 17 bases left between them.

The chain has TRBV23-1 and TRBJ2-7; 9 positions agree with TRBD2. TRBV23-1 is noted as an ORF with a role that remains uncertain. The CDR3 is 15 amino acids. Losses at the gene ends were 2 bases for V and 0 bases for J; bases not matched to a gene: 2. The CDR3 sequence: CASSQRLAASYEQYF. The DNA of the CDR3 is TGCGCCAGCAGTCAACGACTAGCGGCCTCCTACGAGCAGTACTTC.

The V and J genes are TRBV28 and TRBJ1-3, with D unresolved. Germline assignment: CDR1 MDHEN and CDR2 SYDVKM. V lost 3 bases and J lost 13, with 10 bases in between. The CDR3 is 11 amino acids. DNA for the CDR3: TGTGCCAGCAGTTTGAGGAAAGAAATATATTTT. Translation: CASSLRKEIYF.

In this sample, this clone turned up once. J is TRBJ2-3 and V is TRBV6-5; weak D call: TRBD2 (6 bases). From germline, CDR1 is MNHEY and CDR2 SVGAGI. V was clipped by 7 bases and J by 1 base, with 15 bases between them. The CDR3 has 15 residues. The chain's CDR3 is CASIKLAGRTDTQYF. CDR3 coding DNA: TGTGCCAGCATTAAACTAGCCGGACGCACAGATACGCAGTATTTT.

This sequence joins TRBV19 and TRBJ2-7, with 10 bases identical to TRBD2. The V segment lost 8 bases and the J segment 2 bases; nucleotides outside the gene matches: 6. Germline V gene lookup returns CDR1 LNHDA and CDR2 SQIVND (reference sequence). This CDR3 has 14 amino acids. The CDR3 is CASGVSGRPYEQYF. For the CDR3, the DNA is TGTGCCAGTGGGGTTAGCGGGAGGCCCTACGAGCAGTACTTC. The full variable domain, in which reference TRBV19 and TRBJ2-7 provide the parts outside the CDR3, is DGGITQSPKYLFRKEGQNVTLSCEQNLNHDAMYWYRQDPGQGLRLIYYSQIVNDFQKGDIAEGYSVSREKKESFPLTVTSAQKNPTAFYLCASGVSGRPYEQYFGPGTRLTVT.

V is TRBV6-5 and J is TRBJ1-1; D not resolved. The V and J ends lost 6 bases and 0 bases respectively, with 8 bases between them. Per germline, CDR1 MNHEY and CDR2 SVGAGI. The CDR3 extends over 13 amino acids. The CDR3 nucleotides read TGTGCCAGCAGCCGCGTGATGAACACTGAAGCTTTCTTT. It specifies CASSRVMNTEAFF.

The rearrangement links TRBV5-1 to TRBJ2-7; the match to TRBD1 covers 10 bases. Germline assignment: CDR1 SGHRS and CDR2 YFSETQ. The V and J ends lost 3 bases and 0 bases, in that order; junction bases with no gene match: 3. CDR3 length: 15 residues. CDR3 coding DNA: TGCGCCAGCAGCTGGGGACAGGGGAACTCCTACGAGCAGTACTTC. Protein product: CASSWGQGNSYEQYF. Drawing the rest from reference TRBV5-1 and TRBJ2-7, the complete variable domain is KAGVTQTPRYLIKTRGQQVTLSCSPISGHRSVSWYQQTPGQGLQFLFEYFSETQRNKGNFPGRFSGRQFSNSRSEMNVSTLELGDSALYLCASSWGQGNSYEQYFGPGTRLTVT.

This clone was seen a handful of times. This chain uses TRBV7-2 with TRBJ2-7; maybe TRBD1 (7 bases). V lost 4 bases, J lost 6 bases, and 13 bases lay in between. The CDR3 spans 13 residues. Germline lookup yields CDR1 SGHTA and CDR2 FQGNSA. The DNA of the CDR3 is TGTGCCAGCAGCTCCCAGGGGGGACTCGAGCAGTACTTC. Its translation: CASSSQGGLEQYF.

The chain is built from TRBV3-1 (or the pseudogene TRBV3-2) and TRBJ2-5; a possible D gene is TRBD2 (6 bases). Germline V gene lookup returns CDR1 LGHDT and CDR2 YNNKEL (reference sequence). Trimming took 2 bases from V and 2 from J, leaving 12 bases between them. The CDR3 is made up of 15 amino acids. In nucleotides, the CDR3 is TGTGCCAGCAGCCAACCAACGGGGGTACAAGAGACCCAGTACTTC. Its protein product is CASSQPTGVQETQYF.

The chain links TRBV2 to TRBJ1-1; no firm D call. V was trimmed by 8 bases and J by 1 base, leaving 8 bases between them. The CDR3 contains 12 residues. Germline CDR1 SNHLY, CDR2 FYNNEI. The CDR3 region is CASPGRNTEAFF. The CDR3 nucleotides read TGTGCCAGCCCCGGGAGGAACACTGAAGCTTTCTTT.

This chain uses TRBV30 with TRBJ2-2; D is perhaps TRBD1 (5 bases). V was trimmed by 0 bases and J by 3 bases, leaving 8 bases between them. The CDR3 length is 14 residues. From germline, CDR1 is GTSNPN and CDR2 SVGIG (reference sequence). CDR3 in amino acids: CAWSVETDTGELFF. The CDR3 region has the DNA TGTGCCTGGAGTGTAGAGACAGACACCGGGGAGCTGTTTTTT.

The V gene is TRBV5-1, the J gene TRBJ2-4; 9 bases agree with TRBD1. Germline V CDR1 and CDR2: SGHRS, YFSETQ. The junction had 8 bases not matched to a gene; V was cut back by 5 bases and J by 8 bases. The CDR3 runs to 14 residues. The CDR3 DNA reads TGCGCCAGCAGTCCCGGGACAGGGTGGGACATTCAGTACTTC. Its translation: CASSPGTGWDIQYF.

This chain connects TRBV7-9 to TRBJ1-4, with TRBD1 matching 7 bases. This CDR3 has 14 amino acids. The V segment lost 4 bases and the J segment 3 bases; nucleotides outside the gene matches: 2. CDR1 is SEHNR and CDR2 is FQNEAQ in the germline V gene (reference sequence). The CDR3 sequence: CASSSRGPNEKLFF. CDR3 coding DNA: TGTGCCAGCAGCTCGAGGGGGCCTAATGAAAAACTGTTTTTT.

The rearrangement links TRBV7-2 to TRBJ2-1; 10 bases line up with TRBD2. V gave up 3 bases and J gave up 3 bases; unmatched junction bases: 5. The germline V gene has CDR1 SGHTA and CDR2 FQGNSA. The CDR3 spans 16 residues. The CDR3 DNA follows: TGTGCCAGCAGCTTCAGACTAGCGGGTTTCTACAATGAGCAGTTCTTC. Residues: CASSFRLAGFYNEQFF.

The V gene is TRBV6-6, the J gene TRBJ1-5; 9 nucleotides agree with TRBD1. J lost 0 bases, V lost 8 bases, and 8 bases had no gene match. This CDR3 is built from 16 residues. Germline lookup yields CDR1 MNHNY and CDR2 SVGAGI (reference sequence). The CDR3 DNA is TGTGCCAGCGGGCACCGGGACAGGGTTAGCAATCAGCCCCAGCATTTT. Encoded protein: CASGHRDRVSNQPQHF.